This entry describes one T cell receptor (beta chain). Data came from immunoSEQ multiplex PCR; TCRdb stores just in-frame clones and leaves some out. This table holds around 310,000 clones, 89% found once. Germline V gene lookup returns CDR1 SGHRS and CDR2 YFSETQ. This CDR3 is built from 15 residues. Trimming cost V 0 bases and J 2 bases, with 8 bases left between them. The data stem from a study of blood T cell repertoires in COVID-19. Study summary: Nucleic acid was either cDNA or gDNA, and it came from T cells, B-cell-depleted T cells, or PBMCs.

This chain links TRBV5-1 with TRBJ2-2; possibly TRBD1 for D (5 bases). This clonotype was obtained from a woman in her sixties with acute or convalescent COVID-19. Sequencing input: peripheral blood. The CDR3 reads CASSLVTGNTGELFF. The CDR3 nucleotides are TGCGCCAGCAGCTTGGTCACAGGTAACACCGGGGAGCTGTTTTTT.